This entry lists 10 T cell receptor beta chains sequenced from one sample in a study of PD-1 blockade in classical Hodgkin lymphoma. Produced via immunoSEQ multiplex PCR; TCRdb's table is partial and in-frame only. The repertoire holds about 17,000 clones, with about nine tenths as singletons. Noted time point: newly diagnosed, previously untreated cHL patient sample. Sequenced sample: peripheral blood mononuclear cells (PBMCs). These receptors all stem from a human donor with classical Hodgkin lymphoma.

The chain links TRBV4-1 to TRBJ2-1; D might be TRBD2 (5 bases). Germline V gene lookup returns CDR1 MGHRA and CDR2 YSYEKL. The V end was cut by 1 base, the J end by 0 bases, with 10 bases between. The CDR3 has 16 amino acids. In DNA form, the CDR3 reads TGCGCCAGCAGCCAAGGGGAGCGGAGCTCCTACAATGAGCAGTTCTTC. Translated: CASSQGERSSYNEQFF.

This chain connects TRBV5-1 to TRBJ2-7; D is unresolved. The germline V gene encodes CDR1 SGHRS and CDR2 YFSETQ. Deletions cut 1 base from V and 3 bases from J, with 11 bases between. The CDR3 runs to 14 residues. CDR3 sequence reads: CASSLMVWGYEQYF. In DNA, the CDR3 is TGCGCCAGCAGCTTGATGGTCTGGGGCTACGAGCAGTACTTC.

The V call is TRBV14, the J call TRBJ2-3; the D is unclear. The CDR3 runs 17 residues. V was shortened by 2 bases and J by 1 base, with 16 bases between the two germline ends. Germline assignment: CDR1 SGHDN and CDR2 FVKESK. CDR3 residues: CASSQRSGMPGTDTQYF. In DNA form, the CDR3 reads TGTGCCAGCAGCCAAAGGTCAGGAATGCCGGGCACAGATACGCAGTATTTT.

The chain is built from TRBV5-8 and TRBJ2-1, with D perhaps matching TRBD1 or TRBD2 (5 bases each). Between the trimmed V and J ends, which lost 4 bases and 5 bases, there was a span of 16 bases. CDR1 and CDR2 (germline): SGHTS, YDEGEE. CDR3 length equals 15 residues. The DNA of the CDR3 is TGTGCCAGCAGCCCAGGGACGGAAACCAACAATGAGCAGTTCTTC. It translates to CASSPGTETNNEQFF.

The chain recombines TRBV19 with TRBJ1-3; no firm D call. The germline V gene has CDR1 LNHDA and CDR2 SQIVND (reference sequence). The CDR3 spans 15 residues. V dropped 7 bases and J dropped 0 bases, with 13 bases sitting between them. This CDR3 is CASNGRDLSGNTIYF. CDR3 nucleotide sequence: TGTGCCAGTAACGGCAGAGACCTCTCTGGAAACACCATATATTTT.

V gene TRBV7-9 combines with J gene TRBJ1-2, with D unclear. Looked up from germline, CDR1 is SEHNR and CDR2 is FQNEAQ (reference sequence). Trimming cost V 4 bases and J 0 bases, with 9 bases left between them. The CDR3 has 14 amino acids. CDR3 sequence reads: CASSSRRTNYGYTF. CDR3 in DNA: TGTGCCAGCAGCTCGCGCAGGACTAACTATGGCTACACCTTC.

This chain joins TRBV30 and TRBJ2-7, with 7 bases aligning to TRBD1. V lost 7 bases to trimming and J lost 0 bases; unmatched junction nucleotides: 3. This CDR3 has 12 residues. CDR1 GTSNPN and CDR2 SVGIG come from the germline V gene (reference sequence). The CDR3 DNA reads TGTGCCTTGGACAGGAGCTCCTACGAGCAGTACTTC. Translating it yields CALDRSSYEQYF.

The rearrangement links TRBV7-5 to TRBJ2-3; no check of the table's D call, TRBD2, against the DNA was made. TRBV7-5 has pseudogene status. This CDR3 is 17 amino acids long. CDR3 residues: CVRSLASSSGSTDTQYF. CDR3 in DNA: TGTGTCAGAAGCTTAGCATCCTCTAGCGGAAGCACAGATACGCAGTATTTT.

CDR3 amino acids: CASSKTGTGGGSTEAFF. The CDR3 coding sequence is TGCGCCAGCAGCAAAACCGGGACAGGGGGCGGGAGCACTGAAGCTTTCTTT. The V call is TRBV5-1, the J call TRBJ1-1; 12 positions match TRBD1. Per the germline V gene, CDR1 is SGHRS and CDR2 is YFSETQ. There are 17 residues in the CDR3. The V and J ends lost 4 bases and 4 bases, in that order; junction bases with no gene match: 11.

The chain couples TRBV15 to TRBJ2-3; TRBD2 matches at 9 bases. The CDR3 runs 15 residues. The junction had 3 bases not matched to a gene; V was cut back by 5 bases and J by 0 bases. Germline values: CDR1 LNHNV, CDR2 YYDKDF (reference sequence). This CDR3 reads CATSLTSGSTDTQYF. The DNA for the CDR3 is TGTGCCACCAGCTTGACTAGCGGAAGCACAGATACGCAGTATTTT.